These 22 T cell receptor beta chains came from one sample sequenced in a study of shared clonotypes between healthy human individuals. Only in-frame clones appear in the TCRdb table, and some are missing; sequencing was by immunoSEQ multiplex PCR. The sample lists approximately 460,000 clones, approximately 77% occurring once. The source material was PBMCs. These receptors all come from a middle-aged woman in good health. Some clones in this sample may be carry-over from other donors' samples.

This clone was observed once. The J gene is TRBJ2-6, the V gene TRBV4-2; no clear D. V was pared by 0 bases and J by 1 base, with 7 bases between. CDR1 and CDR2 from the germline V gene are LGHNA and YNFKEQ. The CDR3 loop spans 16 amino acids. The CDR3 is CASSQEGWSGANVLTF. The CDR3 region has the DNA TGTGCCAGCAGCCAAGAGGGGTGGTCTGGGGCCAACGTCCTGACTTTC.

In DNA form, the CDR3 reads TGTGCCAGCAGTTTATGGACTAGCGGGAGGGCCCCGTTCTTC. Its translation: CASSLWTSGRAPFF. This chain joins TRBV27 and TRBJ2-1; 15 bases are a match to TRBD2. The germline CDR1 and CDR2 sequences are MNHEY and SMNVEV (reference sequence). This CDR3 is 14 amino acids long. V was clipped by 1 base and J by 15 bases; unmatched bases: 4.

This clone was counted only a few times. The chain has TRBV5-4 and TRBJ2-5; tentatively, D is TRBD1 (8 bases). CDR1 is SGHNT and CDR2 is YYREEE in the germline V gene (reference sequence). V was shortened by 5 bases and J by 4 bases, with 18 bases between the two germline ends. The CDR3 length is 15 residues. CDR3 region: CASRLGQGGGETQYF. The DNA of the CDR3 is TGTGCCAGCAGATTAGGACAGGGAGGGGGAGAGACCCAGTACTTC. The whole variable domain, filled in from reference TRBV5-4 and TRBJ2-5, reads ETGVTQSPTHLIKTRGQQVTLRCSSQSGHNTVSWYQQALGQGPQFIFQYYREEENGRGNFPPRFSGLQFPNYSSELNVNALELDDSALYLCASRLGQGGGETQYFGPGTRLLVL.

This chain links TRBV28 with TRBJ1-2; TRBD1 is a possible D gene (5 bases). Trimming left V 5 bases short and J 4 bases short, with 17 bases between. Germline V gene data show CDR1 as MDHEN and CDR2 as SYDVKM. This CDR3 region has 15 residues. CDR3 region: CASSTLAGTFYGYTF. CDR3 DNA: TGTGCCAGCAGTACCCTAGCCGGGACGTTCTATGGCTACACCTTC.

This chain connects TRBV4-3 to TRBJ2-7, with TRBD2 matching 7 bases. CDR3 length: 16 residues. Germline V CDR1 and CDR2: LGHNA, YSLEER. The V segment lost 0 bases and the J segment 3 bases; nucleotides outside the gene matches: 8. DNA of the CDR3: TGCGCCAGCAGCCAAGAAGTCGGGGAGGGCTACTACGAGCAGTACTTC. This translates into CASSQEVGEGYYEQYF.

The sample holds a few counts of this clone. The chain uses TRBV6-5 and TRBJ2-1, with 8 bases matching TRBD2. Germline assignment: CDR1 MNHEY and CDR2 SVGAGI. The CDR3 contains 16 residues. V shed 4 bases and J 2 bases; nucleotides not matched to a gene: 7. The CDR3 loop is CASSSGGGSPYNEQFF. CDR3 bases: TGTGCCAGCAGTTCCGGGGGGGGGAGCCCCTACAATGAGCAGTTCTTC.

The genes are TRBV6-5 and TRBJ1-4, with 7 bases matching TRBD1. J was trimmed by 4 bases and V by 6 bases; bases with no gene match: 8. Germline V gene lookup returns CDR1 MNHEY and CDR2 SVGAGI. The CDR3 extends over 15 amino acids. The CDR3 DNA reads as TGTGCCAGCAGCCCAGACAGGGCCCATAATGAAAAACTGTTTTTT. It specifies CASSPDRAHNEKLFF.

The genes are TRBV11-1 and TRBJ2-4; 8 bases agree with TRBD2. The CDR3 contains 14 residues. The germline V gene has CDR1 SGHAT and CDR2 FQDESV (reference sequence). V gave up 2 bases and J gave up 6 bases; unmatched junction bases: 3. CDR3 in amino acids: CASSLIRGGNIQYF. In nucleotides, the CDR3 is TGTGCCAGCAGCTTAATCCGGGGGGGAAACATTCAGTACTTC.

V gene TRBV6-5 combines with J gene TRBJ2-2; 7 bases agree with TRBD2. The V gene end was trimmed by 6 bases and the J gene end by 6 bases; junction bases not matched to a gene: 7. The germline gives CDR1 MNHEY, CDR2 SVGAGI. CDR3 length equals 14 residues. The CDR3 DNA reads TGTGCCAGCAGATTCGACCGGGAGGCCGGGGAGCTGTTTTTT. Translating it yields CASRFDREAGELFF.

This clone occurred a few times. The gene calls are TRBV21-1 and TRBJ2-1; the D call in the table, TRBD2, was not verified against the DNA. TRBV21-1 is a pseudogene. The length of the CDR3 is 16 residues. CDR3 amino acids: CASSWGGTSGGNEQFF. CDR3 coding DNA: TGTGCCAGCAGCTGGGGAGGGACTAGCGGGGGCAATGAGCAGTTCTTC.

V is TRBV15 and J is TRBJ2-7, with 11 bases identical to TRBD2. Germline CDR1 LNHNV, CDR2 YYDKDF (reference sequence). Trimming removed 1 base from V and 6 bases from J; junction bases left unmatched: 2. CDR3 length: 14 amino acids. Here the CDR3 DNA reads TGTGCCACCAGCAGAGTGACTAGCGGGATCGAGCAGTACTTC. Protein: CATSRVTSGIEQYF.

This chain uses TRBV5-1 with TRBJ1-2, with TRBD1 matching 8 bases. Germline CDR1 reads SGHRS; CDR2 reads YFSETQ. The V and J ends lost 2 bases and 4 bases, in that order; junction bases with no gene match: 7. The CDR3 is made up of 15 amino acids. Written as DNA, the CDR3 is TGCGCCAGCAGCTTCGGGGGACAGGTTACCTATGGCTACACCTTC. This gives the protein CASSFGGQVTYGYTF.

The chain couples TRBV4-2 to TRBJ2-1; a possible D gene is TRBD2 (5 bases). Between the trimmed V and J ends, which lost 4 bases and 4 bases, there was a span of 8 bases. The CDR3 loop spans 13 amino acids. Germline V lookup: CDR1 LGHNA, CDR2 YNFKEQ. The CDR3 DNA is TGTGCCAGCAGCCTAAGGGAGTACAATGAGCAGTTCTTC. The encoded protein is CASSLREYNEQFF.

This clone was seen at least ten times. The junction departs from germline at one end; a sequencing error may be responsible. Other DNA sequences of this sample code for an identical CDR3. The chain uses TRBV30 and TRBJ1-6; TRBD1 is a possible D gene (5 bases). Germline CDR1 reads GTSNPN; CDR2 reads SVGIG (reference sequence). The CDR3 totals 9 residues. The CDR3 coding sequence is TGTGCCTGGAGTGCGGGGCGTAACTTT. It yields the protein CAWSAGRNF.

V usage is TRBV6-1 and J usage is TRBJ2-3, with 13 bases that match TRBD2. The CDR3 is 16 residues long. Germline CDR1 MNHNS, CDR2 SASEGT. Trimming took 8 bases from V and 3 from J; bases not matched to a gene: 8. The CDR3 DNA sequence: TGTGCCAGCCGTGGGACTAGCGGGATGTGGACAGATACGCAGTATTTT. It translates to CASRGTSGMWTDTQYF.

About this clone: This likely reflects a read error, since a far larger clone is one base away. In this CDR3 the conserved last residue, phenylalanine or tryptophan, is missing, so a read error is likely. The chain links TRBV19 to TRBJ2-7, with D possibly being TRBD1 (5 bases). Trimming pared 4 bases from V and 0 bases from J, leaving 13 bases between. CDR1 is LNHDA, CDR2 SQIVND, per germline (reference sequence). The CDR3 is 15 amino acids. The CDR3 loop reads CASSTRQTNSYEQYL. Here the CDR3 DNA reads TGTGCCAGTAGTACCCGACAGACCAACTCCTACGAGCAGTACCTC.

J is TRBJ2-7 and V is TRBV30, with D possibly TRBD1 on 6 matching bases. The CDR3 spans 15 residues. Per the germline V gene, CDR1 is GTSNPN and CDR2 is SVGIG (reference sequence). V shed 4 bases and J shed 4 bases, with 20 bases lying between them. The CDR3 loop is CAWTSPGTIVYEQYF. The CDR3 DNA reads TGTGCCTGGACCTCGCCCGGGACAATTGTTTACGAGCAGTACTTC.

Remarks on this clone: One base separates it from a far larger clone, so it is likely a read error. The chain is built from TRBV2 and TRBJ1-1; D is ambiguous. The CDR3 runs 15 residues. V was shortened by 4 bases and J by 4 bases, with 16 bases between the two germline ends. CDR1 is SNHLY and CDR2 is FYNNEI in the germline V gene. The CDR3 bases are TGTGCCAGCAGTGTAGGGCGAGTGTGGGTCACTGAAGCTTTCTTT. Residues: CASSVGRVWVTEAFF.

With respect to this clone: It is likely a read error: a sequence one base away is far more abundant. The rearrangement uses TRBV7-3 and TRBJ2-5, with D possibly being TRBD1 (5 bases). This CDR3 contains 15 residues. Looked up from germline, CDR1 is SGHTA and CDR2 is FQGTGA. The CDR3: CASSTTVPPEETQHF. The CDR3 DNA reads as TGTGCCAGCAGCACGACAGTTCCACCCGAAGAGACCCAGCACTTC.

The sample holds one count of this clone. This chain links TRBV18 with TRBJ1-5; D uncertain. The germline V gene has CDR1 KGHSH and CDR2 LQKENI. V lost 0 bases and J lost 4, with 10 bases in between. This CDR3 region has 15 residues. The CDR3 DNA is TGTGCCAGCTCACCACCTGGGATGGGGAATCAGCCCCAGCATTTT. It encodes CASSPPGMGNQPQHF.

The V call is TRBV7-2, the J call TRBJ2-7; the match to TRBD1 covers 7 bases. With 5 bases clipped from V and 4 bases from J, the junction kept 8 bases outside the gene matches. The length of the CDR3 is 14 residues. CDR1 and CDR2 from the germline V gene are SGHTA and FQGNSA. CDR3 DNA: TGTGCCAGCAGCCAGGACAGGTTATCATACGAGCAGTACTTC. It specifies CASSQDRLSYEQYF.

With respect to this clone: At one boundary the junction diverges from the germline segment, which might be a read error. The chain employs TRBV10-2 and TRBJ2-1, with TRBD1 matching over 10 bases. The length of the CDR3 is 15 residues. In germline, CDR1 is WSHSY, CDR2 SAAADI. CDR3 bases: TGTGCCAGCAGTGAAGGGACAGGGGACTACAATGAGCAGTTCTTC. Translated: CASSEGTGDYNEQFF.